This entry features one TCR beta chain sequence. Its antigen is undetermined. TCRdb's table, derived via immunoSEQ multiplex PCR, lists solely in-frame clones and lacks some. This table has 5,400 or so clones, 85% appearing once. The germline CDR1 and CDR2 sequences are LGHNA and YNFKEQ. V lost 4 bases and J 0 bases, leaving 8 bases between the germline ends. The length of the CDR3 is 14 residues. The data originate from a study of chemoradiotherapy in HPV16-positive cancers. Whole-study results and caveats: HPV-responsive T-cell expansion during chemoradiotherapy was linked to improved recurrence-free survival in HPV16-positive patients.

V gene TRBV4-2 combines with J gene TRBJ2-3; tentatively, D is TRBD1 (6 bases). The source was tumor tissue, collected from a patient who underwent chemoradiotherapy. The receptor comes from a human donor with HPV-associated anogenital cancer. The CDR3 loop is CASSPTGSTDTQYF. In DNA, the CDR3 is TGTGCCAGCAGCCCGACAGGCAGCACAGATACGCAGTATTTT.